This is a list of T cell receptor beta chains from one sample in a study of blood T cell repertoires in COVID-19. The data were produced by immunoSEQ multiplex PCR, yet TCRdb's version contains in-frame clones alone and is incomplete. Found here are 390,000 or so clones, around 86% of them singletons; the top ten hold around 5%. Sequenced sample: PBMCs or T cells enriched from blood (not recorded which). The source is a woman aged 50 to 60 who had recovered from COVID-19. Each CDR3 is given with its conserved first and last residue. The D gene is left open where the match is weak. Only part of the rows carry a size: once, few, many, or a class if the clone is expanded.

J,D,size,V,CDR3,DNA
TRBJ1-2,.,once,TRBV6-5,CASTSSFTIYGYTF,TGTGCCAGCACCTCCTCTTTCACTATCTATGGCTACACCTTC
TRBJ1-5,.,.,TRBV2,CASRGGSNQPQHF,TGTGCCAGCAGAGGGGGAAGCAATCAGCCCCAGCATTTT
TRBJ1-6,TRBD1,.,TRBV27,CASSPLDRVYNSPLHF,TGTGCCAGCAGCCCTTTAGACAGGGTATATAATTCACCCCTCCACTTT
TRBJ2-7,.,.,TRBV30,CAWSPQGFYEQYF,TGTGCCTGGAGTCCCCAGGGTTTCTACGAGCAGTACTTC
TRBJ1-1,.,.,TRBV11-3,CASSLEATEAFF,TGTGCCAGCAGCTTAGAGGCCACTGAAGCTTTCTTT
TRBJ1-3,.,few,TRBV18,CASSRQPLTEPTVNTIYF,TGTGCCAGCTCACGCCAACCCCTGACAGAACCGACTGTGAATACCATATATTTT
TRBJ1-1,.,.,TRBV6-5,CASGHPEAFF,TGTGCCAGCGGCCACCCTGAAGCTTTCTTT
TRBJ2-2,TRBD2,.,TRBV4-3,CASSQGRGAGDTGELFF,TGCGCCAGCAGCCAAGGCCGAGGAGCGGGGGACACCGGGGAGCTGTTTTTT
TRBJ1-1,.,once,TRBV7-8,CASSLVRNTEAFF,TGTGCCAGCAGCTTAGTCAGGAACACTGAAGCTTTCTTT
TRBJ1-2,TRBD1,.,TRBV27,CASNLQGSNGYTF,TGTGCCAGCAACTTACAGGGGTCTAATGGCTACACCTTC
TRBJ2-5,.,.,TRBV10-3,CAISELETQYF,TGTGCCATCAGTGAGCTGGAGACCCAGTACTTC
TRBJ1-2,TRBD1,.,TRBV10-3,CAISDPYRGLGGYTF,TGTGCCATCAGTGACCCTTACAGGGGGCTAGGGGGCTACACCTTC
TRBJ1-2,.,few,TRBV7-9,CASSLWTARYGYTF,TGTGCCAGCAGCTTGTGGACAGCCCGATATGGCTACACCTTC
TRBJ2-7,TRBD2,few,TRBV10-1,CASRHYSSGRSHEQYF,TGCGCCAGCAGACATTACTCTAGCGGGAGGTCCCACGAGCAGTACTTC
TRBJ2-1,TRBD2,once,TRBV30,CAWSAGTSGGAYEQFF,TGTGCCTGGAGTGCCGGGACTAGCGGGGGGGCCTATGAGCAGTTCTTC
TRBJ1-2,TRBD1,.,TRBV5-1,CASSSGQGGYGYTF,TGCGCCAGCAGCTCGGGACAGGGAGGGTACGGCTACACCTTC
TRBJ1-2,TRBD1,.,TRBV14,CASSQDRETGAAFYGYTF,TGTGCCAGCAGCCAAGATAGGGAGACAGGGGCCGCATTCTATGGCTACACCTTC
TRBJ1-2,TRBD1,.,TRBV2,CASSLTGRLGGYTF,TGTGCCAGCAGTTTGACAGGGAGGCTAGGTGGCTACACCTTC
TRBJ2-7,TRBD1,many,TRBV11-3,CASSWTGGTYEQYF,TGTGCCAGCAGCTGGACAGGGGGAACCTACGAGCAGTACTTC
TRBJ1-6,.,.,TRBV19,CASSIDGRGNSPLHF,TGTGCCAGTAGTATAGATGGTCGGGGGAATTCACCCCTCCACTTT
TRBJ2-3,.,.,TRBV11-3,CASSLGLTDTQYF,TGTGCCAGCAGCTTAGGTCTCACAGATACGCAGTATTTT
TRBJ1-1,.,.,TRBV18,CASSPPSPSGNTEAFF,TGTGCCAGCTCACCACCTAGTCCCAGCGGGAACACTGAAGCTTTCTTT
TRBJ2-3,TRBD1,.,TRBV6-2/TRBV6-3,CASSAGTGRTDTQYF,TGTGCCAGCAGCGCCGGGACAGGCCGCACAGATACGCAGTATTTT
TRBJ2-1,TRBD1,.,TRBV30,CAWSRGQGSYNEQFF,TGTGCCTGGAGTCGCGGACAGGGCTCCTACAATGAGCAGTTCTTC
TRBJ2-1,.,.,TRBV7-2,CASSLAAIDRYPNEQFF,TGTGCCAGCAGCTTAGCCGCGATCGACAGGTACCCCAATGAGCAGTTCTTC
TRBJ2-7,TRBD2,.,TRBV29-1,CSVGLAGGPVEQYF,TGCAGCGTTGGTCTAGCGGGGGGGCCTGTCGAGCAGTACTTC
TRBJ1-2,.,.,TRBV14,CASSQDLVGALNYGYTF,TGTGCCAGCAGCCAAGATCTTGTGGGAGCGCTCAACTATGGCTACACCTTC
TRBJ1-2,.,.,TRBV18,CASSPGRANYGYTF,TGTGCCAGCTCACCAGGGAGAGCTAACTATGGCTACACCTTC
TRBJ2-1,TRBD2,few,TRBV9,CASSSRVGRGSYNEQFF,TGTGCCAGCAGCTCGCGGGTCGGGAGGGGCTCCTACAATGAGCAGTTCTTC
TRBJ1-1,.,.,TRBV6-5,CASSTLLTGGDAFF,TGTGCCAGCAGTACCCTTCTAACTGGGGGGGACGCTTTCTTT
TRBJ2-2,TRBD2,.,TRBV7-2,CASRKSQLAGFTGELFF,TGTGCCAGCAGGAAAAGTCAGCTAGCGGGGTTTACCGGGGAGCTGTTTTTT